This is a list of T cell receptor beta chains from one sample in a study of blood T cells in healthy people across ages. TCRdb used MiXCR to reprocess the 5' RACE reads, holding one entry per CDR3 protein. The repertoire includes approximately 780,000 distinct CDR3 sequences, roughly 25% of them detected once, and under 3% sits in the top ten. These sequences were also reported in another study, on T cells of mothers and their children.

The sequenced sample consisted of blood. The source is a boy between 10 and 17 years old in good health. Each CDR3 is given with its conserved first and last residue. The D gene is left open where the match is weak. Clone size appears in some rows only: once, few, many, or a class for an expanded clone.

CDR3 protein,CDR3 DNA,clone size,D gene,V gene,J gene
CAWSQGPEYNEQFF,TGTGCCTGGAGCCAGGGACCTGAATACAATGAGCAGTTCTTC,NA,NA,TRBV30,TRBJ2-1
CAGRGGSGNTIYF,TGTGCCGGCAGGGGGGGGTCTGGAAACACCATATATTTT,NA,TRBD1,TRBV6-6,TRBJ1-3
CASSVYMNTEDFF,TGTGCCAGCAGCGTTTATATGAACACTGAAGATTTCTTT,NA,NA,TRBV6-2/TRBV6-3,TRBJ1-1
CASNDPGTGDIETQYF,TGTGCCAGCAACGACCCTGGGACAGGGGACATAGAGACCCAGTACTTC,NA,TRBD1,TRBV6-2/TRBV6-3,TRBJ2-5
CASSSTLAGGHNEQFF,TGCGCCAGCAGCTCCACACTAGCGGGGGGGCACAATGAGCAGTTCTTC,once,TRBD2,TRBV5-1,TRBJ2-1
CSARDPQGGTDTQYF,TGCAGTGCTAGAGATCCCCAAGGGGGCACAGATACGCAGTATTTT,few,NA,TRBV20-1,TRBJ2-3
CASSTAGGDRELTDTQYF,TGTGCCAGCAGCACCGCGGGCGGGGACAGGGAACTCACAGATACGCAGTATTTT,few,NA,TRBV21-1,TRBJ2-3
CASSEGSSYEQYF,TGTGCCAGCAGTGAAGGTAGCTCCTACGAGCAGTACTTC,many,NA,TRBV2,TRBJ2-7
CSVTGGMETQYF,TGCAGCGTGACAGGGGGCATGGAGACCCAGTACTTC,NA,TRBD1,TRBV29-1,TRBJ2-5
CACLSRGRPYNEQFF,TGTGCCTGCCTGAGTAGAGGACGACCTTACAATGAGCAGTTCTTC,NA,NA,TRBV30,TRBJ2-1
CASSYGHTENEQFF,TGTGCCAGCAGCTACGGACATACAGAGAATGAGCAGTTCTTC,NA,NA,TRBV7-9,TRBJ2-1
CASSALTTGRSYNSPLHF,TGTGCCAGCAGCGCATTGACGACAGGCCGCTCCTATAATTCACCCCTCCACTTT,NA,NA,TRBV3-1,TRBJ1-6
CASSVGKLNYEQYF,TGTGCCAGCAGTGTAGGAAAGCTGAACTACGAGCAGTACTTC,NA,NA,TRBV2,TRBJ2-7
CSVEGYDQETQYF,TGCAGCGTTGAAGGGTACGATCAAGAGACCCAGTACTTC,few,NA,TRBV29-1,TRBJ2-5
CASSESVAANTGELFF,TGTGCCAGCAGTGAATCGGTAGCGGCGAACACCGGGGAGCTGTTTTTT,NA,NA,TRBV6-1,TRBJ2-2
CSAGDAAGGPQETQYF,TGCAGTGCTGGAGATGCCGCGGGGGGGCCTCAAGAGACCCAGTACTTC,NA,TRBD2,TRBV20-1,TRBJ2-5
CAWSVLSGGAWEQFF,TGTGCCTGGAGTGTACTTAGCGGGGGGGCCTGGGAGCAGTTCTTC,few,TRBD2,TRBV30,TRBJ2-1
CASSPATLAGEQFF,TGTGCCAGCAGCCCCGCGACCCTGGCTGGGGAGCAGTTCTTC,few,NA,TRBV11-2,TRBJ2-1
CASTYGGWLFF,TGTGCCAGCACTTATGGGGGGTGGCTGTTTTTT,few,NA,TRBV12-3/TRBV12-4,TRBJ2-2
CASSSAGGPGTEAFF,TGCGCCAGCTCGTCGGCAGGGGGCCCGGGCACTGAAGCTTTCTTT,NA,TRBD1,TRBV10-1,TRBJ1-1
CASSQQTGATPEAFF,TGCGCCAGCAGCCAACAAACAGGGGCTACGCCTGAAGCTTTCTTT,few,TRBD1,TRBV4-1,TRBJ1-1
CASSPEDGGIEETQYF,TGTGCCAGCAGCCCCGAAGACGGGGGGATCGAAGAGACCCAGTACTTC,NA,TRBD2,TRBV7-9,TRBJ2-5
CASSGAETGELFF,TGCGCCAGCAGCGGGGCGGAGACCGGGGAGCTGTTTTTT,few,NA,TRBV5-1,TRBJ2-2
CAASEALQVIKLEFSYNEQFF,TGTGCCGCCAGTGAGGCACTACAGGTGATAAAGCTAGAGTTCTCCTACAATGAGCAGTTCTTC,NA,NA,TRBV24-1,TRBJ2-1
CATSPGYGSEQYF,TGTGCCACCAGCCCAGGGTACGGGAGCGAGCAGTACTTC,NA,NA,TRBV15,TRBJ2-7
CASSARGLYNEQFF,TGTGCCAGCAGTGCTCGGGGGCTCTACAATGAGCAGTTCTTC,NA,NA,TRBV2,TRBJ2-1
CSVARQGRGETQYF,TGCAGCGTTGCCCGACAGGGAAGGGGGGAGACCCAGTACTTC,NA,TRBD1,TRBV29-1,TRBJ2-5
CATRATGGMYEQYF,TGTGCCACCCGGGCGACAGGGGGCATGTACGAGCAGTACTTC,NA,TRBD1,TRBV27,TRBJ2-7
CASRPSGGNNEQFF,TGCGCCAGTAGACCTAGCGGGGGTAACAATGAGCAGTTCTTC,NA,TRBD2,TRBV5-1,TRBJ2-1
CAIRTGATSGNTIYF,TGTGCCATCCGGACAGGGGCAACCTCTGGAAACACCATATATTTT,few,TRBD1,TRBV6-1,TRBJ1-3
CASSRAPNEKLFF,TGTGCCAGCAGCAGGGCCCCTAATGAAAAACTGTTTTTT,NA,NA,TRBV7-8,TRBJ1-4
CASSSIPGQGNYGYTF,TGTGCCAGCAGTTCGATACCGGGACAGGGGAACTATGGCTACACCTTC,few,TRBD1,TRBV28,TRBJ1-2
CASSVGGTTSYEQYF,TGTGCCAGCAGCGTAGGTGGGACTACCTCCTACGAGCAGTACTTC,NA,TRBD2,TRBV9,TRBJ2-7
CASSPGSSAGSRAETQYF,TGTGCCAGCAGCCCGGGGAGCTCGGCGGGTAGTCGGGCCGAGACCCAGTACTTC,few,NA,TRBV9,TRBJ2-5
CASKETDASYEQYF,TGTGCCAGTAAAGAGACAGACGCCTCCTACGAGCAGTACTTC,NA,NA,TRBV19,TRBJ2-7
CASSLGFGENGKLFF,TGTGCCAGCAGCTTAGGGTTTGGGGAGAATGGAAAACTGTTTTTT,once,NA,TRBV11-2,TRBJ1-4
CASSRQLQETQYF,TGTGCCAGCAGTCGACAGCTCCAAGAGACCCAGTACTTC,many,NA,TRBV6-1,TRBJ2-5
CASSFFYTDTQYF,TGTGCCAGCAGTTTCTTCTACACAGATACGCAGTATTTT,few,NA,TRBV12-3/TRBV12-4,TRBJ2-3
CAIRGEEYQREQCF,TGTGCCATCAGAGGGGAAGAATATCAGCGCGAGCAGTGCTTC,NA,NA,TRBV10-3,TRBJ2-7
CASSQEAGGRDEQFF,TGTGCCAGCAGCCAAGAGGCCGGGGGGAGGGATGAGCAGTTCTTC,NA,TRBD2,TRBV4-2,TRBJ2-1
CASSLAVPSVYNEQFF,TGTGCCAGCAGCTTAGCGGTCCCTTCCGTTTACAATGAGCAGTTCTTC,few,NA,TRBV7-9,TRBJ2-1
CASSFAGGNIQYF,TGCGCCAGCAGCTTCGCAGGGGGTAACATTCAGTACTTC,NA,TRBD1,TRBV5-1,TRBJ2-4
CASSLEIQTDRETQYF,TGCGCCAGCAGCTTGGAGATTCAGACAGACAGAGAGACCCAGTACTTC,few,NA,TRBV5-1,TRBJ2-5
CASSISPAGNTEAFF,TGTGCCAGTAGTATTTCGCCAGCGGGGAACACTGAAGCTTTCTTT,NA,NA,TRBV19,TRBJ1-1
CASSRGGGLEAFF,TGCGCCAGCAGCCGAGGGGGGGGCCTTGAAGCTTTCTTT,few,NA,TRBV5-1,TRBJ1-1
CASSVVDLKDTQYF,TGTGCCAGCAGCGTAGTCGACTTAAAGGATACGCAGTATTTT,NA,NA,TRBV9,TRBJ2-3
CSARDGSGGEETQYF,TGCAGTGCTAGGGATGGTAGCGGGGGGGAAGAGACCCAGTACTTC,NA,TRBD2,TRBV20-1,TRBJ2-5
CASSQGGPNEKLFF,TGTGCCAGCAGCCAGGGGGGACCTAATGAAAAACTGTTTTTT,few,TRBD1,TRBV7-3,TRBJ1-4
CASSEWRNEKLFF,TGTGCCAGCAGTGAATGGAGAAATGAAAAACTGTTTTTT,NA,NA,TRBV2,TRBJ1-4
CASSPAFARTDTQYF,TGCGCCAGCAGCCCGGCTTTCGCACGCACAGATACGCAGTATTTT,NA,NA,TRBV5-1,TRBJ2-3
CASSPERGLANYGYTF,TGCGCCAGCAGCCCCGAGAGGGGCCTAGCTAACTATGGCTACACCTTC,NA,NA,TRBV4-1,TRBJ1-2
CASSQVGGDGTQYF,TGCGCCAGCAGCCAAGTCGGCGGGGACGGGACCCAGTACTTC,once,NA,TRBV4-1,TRBJ2-5
CASSLGRDKTQYF,TGCGCCAGCAGCTTGGGAAGGGACAAGACCCAGTACTTC,NA,NA,TRBV5-1,TRBJ2-5
CASSFRDRYEQYF,TGTGCCAGCAGTTTCAGGGATCGCTACGAGCAGTACTTC,NA,NA,TRBV28,TRBJ2-7
CASSRTRDSYEQYF,TGCGCCAGCAGCCGCACGAGGGACAGCTACGAGCAGTACTTC,few,TRBD1,TRBV4-1,TRBJ2-7
CASSIAGTKPGYTF,TGTGCCAGTAGTATTGCCGGGACCAAACCGGGCTACACCTTC,NA,NA,TRBV19,TRBJ1-2
CASSADINYGYTF,TGTGCCAGCAGCGCCGACATTAACTATGGCTACACCTTC,NA,NA,TRBV11-2,TRBJ1-2